These 14 T cell receptor beta chains share one sample of origin, sequenced in a study of cytomegalovirus exposure and HLA in healthy donors. PCR used 60 Vbeta primers and 13 Jbeta primers. Repertoires were generated with immunoSEQ multiplex PCR, while TCRdb's copy carries only in-frame clones and drops some. The data show roughly 34,000 clones, and the top ten clones hold approximately 4.5%. The sequenced material came from PBMCs. The origin of the receptors is a woman aged 40-49 years in good health and CMV-seropositive.

Written as DNA, the CDR3 is TGCAGCGTCGCCGGACAGGCGGTGAATCAGCCCCAGCATTTT. This translates into CSVAGQAVNQPQHF. J is TRBJ1-5 and V is TRBV29-1, with 7 bases fitting TRBD1. The J segment lost 4 bases and the V segment lost 6 bases, leaving 9 bases of the junction unmatched. The CDR3 extends over 14 amino acids. Germline CDR1 SQVTM, CDR2 ANQGSEA. The whole variable domain, remainder taken from reference TRBV29-1 and TRBJ1-5, is SAVISQKPSRDICQRGTSLTIQCQVDSQVTMMFWYRQQPGQSLTLIATANQGSEATYESGFVIDKFPISRPNLTFSTLTVSNMSPEDSSIYLCSVAGQAVNQPQHFGDGTRLSIL.

The chain carries TRBV9 and TRBJ2-3; 14 nucleotides line up with TRBD2. V lost 3 bases and J lost 3; bases outside the gene matches: 15. The CDR3 sequence is 20 residues long. Germline CDR1 and CDR2: SGDLS and YYNGEE. The CDR3 here is CASSGGLGTSGRVVTDTQYF. The DNA for the CDR3 is TGTGCCAGCAGCGGGGGTTTAGGGACTAGCGGGAGAGTCGTTACAGATACGCAGTATTTT.

The chain joins TRBV5-4 to TRBJ1-2; 10 nucleotides match TRBD1. The germline gives CDR1 SGHNT, CDR2 YYREEE (reference sequence). This CDR3 is built from 16 residues. Germline trimming cut 4 bases from V and 4 bases from J; bases unmatched to any gene: 10. The CDR3 region is CASSEETGGLGYGYTF. DNA for the CDR3: TGTGCCAGCAGCGAAGAGACAGGGGGCCTAGGCTATGGCTACACCTTC.

As DNA, the CDR3 is TGCGCCAGCAGTTATAGCGGGAAGTTCGGTGAGCAGTTCTTC. Translation: CASSYSGKFGEQFF. V and J are TRBV10-2 and TRBJ2-1; 8 nucleotides agree with TRBD2. Trimming at V came to 5 bases and at J to 9 bases, leaving 9 bases not matched to a gene. CDR3 length: 14 amino acids. Germline V lookup: CDR1 WSHSY, CDR2 SAAADI.

The chain joins TRBV6-6 to TRBJ2-7; maybe TRBD2 (5 bases). V dropped 4 bases and J dropped 4 bases, with 17 bases sitting between them. Germline V CDR1 and CDR2: MNHNY, SVGAGI (reference sequence). This CDR3 comprises 15 residues. Here the CDR3 DNA reads TGTGCCAGCAGTTCACCGGGAACGCAGTCTTACGAGCAGTACTTC. Amino acid sequence: CASSSPGTQSYEQYF.

The rearrangement links TRBV6-6 to TRBJ2-7; 7 bases agree with TRBD2. Germline V gives CDR1 MNHNY, CDR2 SVGAGI (reference sequence). The V segment lost 4 bases and the J segment 1 base; nucleotides outside the gene matches: 7. CDR3 length equals 15 residues. The CDR3 DNA reads as TGTGCCAGCAGTTCCCCCGGGACTACTTCCTACGAGCAGTACTTC. As protein: CASSSPGTTSYEQYF.

This rearrangement joins TRBV6-6 to TRBJ2-5; TRBD2 is a possible D gene (6 bases). The CDR3 consists of 16 residues. The V gene lost 5 bases and the J gene lost 2 bases, with 18 bases spanning the gap. Germline V gene lookup returns CDR1 MNHNY and CDR2 SVGAGI (reference sequence). As DNA, the CDR3 is TGTGCCAGCAGTCTCCACCGGAGGGCGGTGCAAGAGACCCAGTACTTC. It codes for CASSLHRRAVQETQYF.

The gene calls are TRBV10-3 and TRBJ1-2, with 7 bases matching TRBD1. V lost 4 bases, J lost 2 bases, and 7 bases stayed unmatched. CDR3 length equals 15 residues. Germline values: CDR1 ENHRY, CDR2 SYGVKD. Here the CDR3 reads CAISGRTGENYGYTF. The CDR3 DNA reads TGTGCCATCAGTGGGAGGACAGGAGAGAACTATGGCTACACCTTC.

Comment on this clone: The germline gene is not matched at one end of the junction; a read error may be the cause. The CDR3 DNA is TGTGCCAGCAGCTCGGACAGGGTTTATCAAGAGGCCCAGTACTTC. Translation: CASSSDRVYQEAQYF. V gene TRBV5-6 combines with J gene TRBJ2-5; 8 bases match TRBD1. CDR1 is SGHDT and CDR2 is YYEEEE in the germline V gene. CDR3 length equals 15 residues.

The chain is built from TRBV4-3 and TRBJ2-7; TRBD2 matches at 7 bases. The CDR3 spans 15 residues. Looked up from germline, CDR1 is LGHNA and CDR2 is YSLEER. The V and J ends lost 1 base and 3 bases, in that order; junction bases with no gene match: 6. The CDR3 sequence is CASSQGASGHYEQYF. In DNA, the CDR3 is TGCGCCAGCAGCCAAGGGGCTAGCGGACACTACGAGCAGTACTTC.

The V gene is TRBV6-5, the J gene TRBJ2-7; D ambiguous. The germline V gene encodes CDR1 MNHEY and CDR2 SVGAGI. V was clipped by 2 bases and J by 1 base, with 9 bases between them. The CDR3 is 14 amino acids. Here the CDR3 DNA reads TGTGCCAGCAGTTACGGCAGATCTTCCTACGAGCAGTACTTC. As protein: CASSYGRSSYEQYF.

The DNA of the CDR3 is TGTGCCAGCAGCTTAGCCGCAGGGGTCCCCTACGAGCAGTACTTC. Its protein product is CASSLAAGVPYEQYF. The gene calls are TRBV11-3 and TRBJ2-7; possibly TRBD1 for D (6 bases). Between the trimmed V and J ends, which lost 1 base and 2 bases, there was a span of 12 bases. CDR3 length: 15 amino acids. Germline CDR1 and CDR2: SGHNT and YENEEA.

V is TRBV7-2 and J is TRBJ2-3; 10 bases line up with TRBD2. CDR1 is SGHTA and CDR2 is FQGNSA in the germline V gene. The CDR3 runs 15 residues. V shed 2 bases and J 4 bases; nucleotides not matched to a gene: 3. Here the CDR3 DNA reads TGTGCCAGCAGCTTACTAGCGGGAGATCCAGATACGCAGTATTTT. Translating gives CASSLLAGDPDTQYF.

This sequence joins TRBV6-6 and TRBJ2-7; 10 nucleotides align to TRBD1. Looked up from germline, CDR1 is MNHNY and CDR2 is SVGAGI (reference sequence). Unmatched junction bases numbered 4, after V lost 5 bases and J lost 6 bases. This CDR3 contains 13 residues. The CDR3 sequence: CASSLTGGREQYF. CDR3 bases: TGTGCCAGCAGTCTGACAGGGGGCCGCGAGCAGTACTTC.